A selection of T cell receptor beta chains follows, all from one sample in a study of graft-versus-host responses after intestinal transplantation. These receptors have no identified antigens. Using immunoSEQ multiplex PCR, the repertoire was profiled, and TCRdb retains in-frame clones only, with some absent. The data contain around 69,000 clones, 90% of them singletons. Sequenced material: unstimulated CD8+ T cells sorted from spleen or lymph node cells, taken before transplant. All receptors come from a human donor who was the organ donor for an intestinal transplant. Both conserved end residues are part of each CDR3. A D gene is named only where the DNA matches it firmly. Some rows mark clone size as missing; the rest say once, few, many or name a class of expanded clone.

TRBV16	TRBJ1-5	.	.	TGTGCCAGCAGCCAATCTAGAGGCCAGTCCTATAGCAATCAGCCCCAGCATTTT	CASSQSRGQSYSNQPQHF
TRBV4-3	TRBJ1-1	.	TRBD1	TGCGCCAGCAGCCAAGATTGGACAGGGGGCACTGAAGCTTTCTTT	CASSQDWTGGTEAFF
TRBV13	TRBJ1-3	once	.	TGTGCCAGCAGCCCCTTGTCTGGAAACACCATATATTTT	CASSPLSGNTIYF
TRBV28	TRBJ1-1	.	.	TGTGCCAGCAGCGCAGGGGCGTCGAACACTGAAGCTTTCTTT	CASSAGASNTEAFF
TRBV7-2	TRBJ1-2	.	TRBD1	TGTGCCAGCAGCTGGGGGACGGGACAGGAGGGACGTGGCTACACCTTC	CASSWGTGQEGRGYTF
TRBV7-9	TRBJ2-1	.	.	TGTGCCAGCAGCTTATCTGTGGGGGGTGTCTACAATGAGCAGTTCTTC	CASSLSVGGVYNEQFF
TRBV4-1	TRBJ2-3	.	TRBD2	TGCGCCAGCAGCCATCTTTTAGCGGGGGGGTCAGATACGCAGTATTTT	CASSHLLAGGSDTQYF
TRBV9	TRBJ2-6	.	TRBD2	TGTGCCAGCAGCCTGTCTGGGCGGGGGAGCGGAGTCCTGACTTTC	CASSLSGRGSGVLTF
TRBV7-9	TRBJ1-3	.	.	TGTGCCAGCAGCCCCCTAAGTTGGACAGACTCTGGAAACACCATATATTTT	CASSPLSWTDSGNTIYF
TRBV9	TRBJ2-5	.	.	TGTGCCAGCAGCGTTTCGGGTCTCCTAATAGAGACCCAGTACTTC	CASSVSGLLIETQYF
TRBV7-9	TRBJ1-2	.	.	TGTGCCAGCAGCTCCGTAGGCTACACCTTC	CASSSVGYTF
TRBV5-1	TRBJ1-1	.	TRBD1	TGCGCCAGCAGCTTGCAGGGGGCAAGGGACACTGAAGCTTTCTTT	CASSLQGARDTEAFF
TRBV7-9	TRBJ2-1	.	TRBD1	TGTGCCAGCAGCTTAAGCAGGGGGTCCTACAATGAGCAGTTCTTC	CASSLSRGSYNEQFF
TRBV10-2	TRBJ2-5	once	TRBD2	TGCGCCAGCAGTGACGTGGGCTTCCTAGCGGGGGAGATGATCCAAGAGACCCAGTACTTC	CASSDVGFLAGEMIQETQYF
TRBV5-1	TRBJ1-1	.	.	TGCGCCAGCAGCCGGAGCTCTACAGGGAGTGTGAACACTGAAGCTTTCTTT	CASSRSSTGSVNTEAFF
TRBV19	TRBJ2-1	.	.	TGTGCCAGTAGTTTCCAGACAGGTTACAATGAGCAGTTCTTC	CASSFQTGYNEQFF
TRBV2	TRBJ1-1	.	.	TGTGCCAGCAGTGACTCAGGGAACACTGAAGCTTTCTTT	CASSDSGNTEAFF
TRBV13	TRBJ1-3	once	.	TGTGCCAGCAGCTTAGGGGACAGCCCCTACAACTCTGGAAACACCATATATTTT	CASSLGDSPYNSGNTIYF
TRBV27	TRBJ1-1	.	.	TGTGCCAGCAGTCCACGCCCCAGTTCCACTGAAGCTTTCTTT	CASSPRPSSTEAFF
TRBV27	TRBJ2-5	.	.	TGTGCCAGCAGTTCCTACGGGGAGACCCAGTACTTC	CASSSYGETQYF
TRBV6-1	TRBJ2-5	many	.	TGTGCCAGCAGTGAGGACAATAGCGAGACCCAGTACTTC	CASSEDNSETQYF
TRBV6-4	TRBJ2-3	.	TRBD2	TGTGCCAGCAGCGGTAATAGCGGGACTAGCACAGATACGCAGTATTTT	CASSGNSGTSTDTQYF
TRBV7-9	TRBJ2-1	.	TRBD2	TGTGCCAGCAGCGCCAGGACTAGCGGGAGGGAGAATGAGCAGTTCTTC	CASSARTSGRENEQFF
TRBV27	TRBJ1-5	.	.	TGTGCCAGCAGTTTGTTCGCGGGGGATCAGCCCCAGCATTTT	CASSLFAGDQPQHF
TRBV5-1	TRBJ1-3	few	.	TGCGCCAGCAGCTTGGTTGTCGGGAGCGTCGGAAACACCATATATTTT	CASSLVVGSVGNTIYF
TRBV21-1	TRBJ1-1	.	.	TGTGCCAGCAGCGCACACATAAAACGGGACAGGTTT	CASSAHIKRDRF
TRBV4-2	TRBJ2-1	.	TRBD1	TGTGCCAGCAGCCAGGGGACAGGGTCAGGGCGTGAGCAGTTCTTC	CASSQGTGSGREQFF
TRBV29-1	TRBJ1-1	.	.	TGCAGCGTCGTAGGGGGTTTCACTGAAGCTTTCTTT	CSVVGGFTEAFF
TRBV14	TRBJ2-5	.	.	TGTGCCAGCAGCTTGGTAGGGGCCAACCAAGAGACCCAGTACTTC	CASSLVGANQETQYF
TRBV6-6	TRBJ1-1	.	.	TGTGCCAGCAGCCTTATCGACAGCATGAACACTGAAGCTTTCTTT	CASSLIDSMNTEAFF
TRBV15	TRBJ2-1	.	.	TGTGCCACCAGTTCGGGGGTCGGGGAGCAGTTCTTC	CATSSGVGEQFF
TRBV9	TRBJ2-3	.	TRBD2	TGTGCCAGCAGCTTGAACGGGGGGGGAACAACCCCAGATACGCAGTATTTT	CASSLNGGGTTPDTQYF
TRBV7-2	TRBJ2-3	once	.	TGTGCCAGCAGCTTTCTTAAGGGGGGGGCAACAGATACGCAGTATTTT	CASSFLKGGATDTQYF
TRBV27	TRBJ2-1	.	.	TGTGCCAGCAGTTTAATATTAAGCGGAGGTACCTATGAGCAGTTCTTC	CASSLILSGGTYEQFF
TRBV30	TRBJ1-1	.	TRBD1	TGTGCCTGGAGTGTACTAGGACAGGGGGTATCTGAAGCTTTCTTT	CAWSVLGQGVSEAFF
TRBV27	TRBJ2-3	.	.	TGTGCCAGCCGTGGACATCCAGATACGCAGTATTTT	CASRGHPDTQYF
TRBV5-8	TRBJ2-4	.	TRBD1	TGTGCCAGCAGCTTGGATGGACAGGGGGTTGGACAAAACATTCAGTACTTC	CASSLDGQGVGQNIQYF
TRBV4-1	TRBJ2-2	.	.	TGCGCCAGCAGCGACAGGAACACCGGGGAGCTGTTTTTT	CASSDRNTGELFF
TRBV18	TRBJ1-4	.	TRBD1	TGTGCCAGCTCACCACGCCCCGGACAGGGTTGTTGTAATGAAAAACTGTTTTTT	CASSPRPGQGCCNEKLFF
TRBV6-5	TRBJ2-1	.	TRBD2	TGTGCCAGCAGGACTAGCGGGGGTCCTCAGTCCGAGCAGTTCTTC	CASRTSGGPQSEQFF
TRBV9	TRBJ2-6	once	TRBD1	TGTGCCAGCAGCGTATACTGGGACAGGGGTGGGAGCAACGTCCTGACTTTC	CASSVYWDRGGSNVLTF
TRBV4-2	TRBJ1-1	.	.	TGTGCCAGCAGCCTCATGGAGGGGGGGTTGGACACTGAAGCTTTCTTT	CASSLMEGGLDTEAFF
TRBV5-6	TRBJ1-5	.	.	TGTGCCAGCAGCTTTCGGAGGCAGTACAATCAGCCCCAGCATTTT	CASSFRRQYNQPQHF
TRBV4-1	TRBJ2-2	.	.	TGCGCCAGCAGCCACCCCAGCAGGAGGACCGGGGAGCTGTTTTTT	CASSHPSRRTGELFF
TRBV2	TRBJ2-1	.	TRBD2	TGTGCCAGCAGGGGTCGGGGGGTGCACAATGAGCAGTTCTTC	CASRGRGVHNEQFF
TRBV28	TRBJ2-3	.	TRBD1	TGTGCCAGCAGCTCCGACAGGGGTGGCATAGATACGCAGTATTTT	CASSSDRGGIDTQYF
TRBV5-1	TRBJ1-2	.	.	TGCGCCAGCAGCTCACGACAGAGGTTTGGCTACACCTTC	CASSSRQRFGYTF
TRBV7-9	TRBJ1-5	.	.	TGTGCCAGCAGCCTAGCCGTTTCTCAGCCCCAGCATTTT	CASSLAVSQPQHF
TRBV2	TRBJ1-5	.	.	TGTGCCAGCAGCCACTGGACAGAGGAGGATCAGCCCCAGCATTTT	CASSHWTEEDQPQHF
TRBV4-3	TRBJ2-1	.	TRBD1	TGCGCCAGCAGCCAAGCAGGGGGCACGGTGAGTGAGCAGTTCTTC	CASSQAGGTVSEQFF
TRBV27	TRBJ1-1	.	.	TGTGCCAGCAGTTTAAACAGGGATTGGCCCCATGAAGCTTTCTTT	CASSLNRDWPHEAFF
TRBV7-9	TRBJ2-1	.	TRBD1	TGTGCCAGCAGCCCGCCCCAGGGGGCAGAAAATGAGCAGTTCTTC	CASSPPQGAENEQFF